Following are 18 T cell receptor beta chains from one sample sequenced in a study of CD8+ T cells in alopecia areata. The treatment was: oral pan-JAK inhibitor, 5-10 mg twice daily. RNA extraction and reverse transcription yielded cDNA as sequencing template. TCRdb's copy holds only in-frame clones and misses some; the assay was immunoSEQ multiplex PCR. The repertoire consists of 75,000 to 100,000 clones, with around 70% occurring once and the leading ten covering roughly a sixth. The sample in question was CD8+ T cells sorted from blood, obtained around week 46, from a patient treated with tofacitinib. The receptors originated from a human donor with alopecia areata.

The chain joins TRBV29-1 to TRBJ1-2; D possibly corresponds to TRBD1 (6 bases). CDR3 length: 14 amino acids. V was clipped by 3 bases and J by 6 bases, with 17 bases between them. CDR1 SQVTM and CDR2 ANQGSEA come from the germline V gene. CDR3 protein: CSVEAAGEVNGYTF. The CDR3 DNA reads as TGCAGCGTTGAGGCGGCAGGGGAAGTCAATGGCTACACCTTC.

This clone was found once. The rearrangement uses TRBV19 and TRBJ2-1; D gene unclear. Germline CDR1 is LNHDA and CDR2 is SQIVND (reference sequence). Trimming shortened V by 4 bases and J by 0 bases, and 7 bases separated the two germline ends. The CDR3 runs 14 residues. The CDR3 region is CASSKQSSYNEQFF. The CDR3 bases are TGTGCCAGTAGTAAACAAAGCTCCTACAATGAGCAGTTCTTC.

V gene TRBV29-1 combines with J gene TRBJ2-2; 9 bases match TRBD1. From germline, CDR1 is SQVTM and CDR2 ANQGSEA. The CDR3 is made up of 12 amino acids. Trimming took 6 bases from V and 6 from J; bases not matched to a gene: 2. DNA of the CDR3: TGCAGCGTGACAGGGGGGTCCGGGGAGCTGTTTTTT. This sequence encodes CSVTGGSGELFF.

This clone has just a few counts. This sequence joins TRBV29-1 and TRBJ2-7; D assignment may be TRBD1 or TRBD2 (5 bases each). Germline V gene lookup returns CDR1 SQVTM and CDR2 ANQGSEA. V lost 4 bases and J 3 bases, leaving 13 bases between the germline ends. The CDR3 is 13 amino acids. In DNA, the CDR3 is TGCAGCGTTGGGTGGGGGTCGGACTACGAGCAGTACTTC. Its translation is CSVGWGSDYEQYF.

The chain uses TRBV7-9 and TRBJ2-1, with 7 bases lining up with TRBD2. Unmatched junction bases numbered 12, after V lost 4 bases and J lost 15 bases. The germline gives CDR1 SEHNR, CDR2 FQNEAQ (reference sequence). The CDR3 extends over 13 amino acids. Written as DNA, the CDR3 is TGTGCCAGCAGCTCGCAAGCGGAGGGCGGGGGGTTCTTC. This sequence encodes CASSSQAEGGGFF.

The CDR3 is CAWSSLGGGSHYEQYF. The CDR3 nucleotides read TGTGCCTGGAGTTCTCTCGGCGGGGGGTCACATTACGAGCAGTACTTC. This chain connects TRBV30 to TRBJ2-7; the match to TRBD2 covers 8 bases. Germline V gene lookup returns CDR1 GTSNPN and CDR2 SVGIG (reference sequence). The CDR3 loop spans 16 amino acids. V lost 2 bases, J lost 4 bases, and 13 bases stayed unmatched.

J is TRBJ2-3 and V is TRBV4-3; 9 bases are shared with TRBD1. The CDR3 length is 17 residues. The ends lost 0 bases at V and 4 bases at J; junction bases unmatched: 8. Germline-derived CDR1 and CDR2 are LGHNA and YSLEER. CDR3 in amino acids: CASSQDWGTGHSDTQYF. The CDR3 nucleotides read TGCGCCAGCAGCCAAGATTGGGGGACAGGGCACTCAGATACGCAGTATTTT.

This clone was recorded a few times. This rearrangement joins TRBV28 to TRBJ1-4, with D uncertain. Looked up from germline, CDR1 is MDHEN and CDR2 is SYDVKM. The length of the CDR3 is 15 residues. Trimming cost V 1 base and J 0 bases, with 6 bases left between them. The CDR3 nucleotides are TGTGCCAGCAGTTTATTGCAGTCAACTAATGAAAAACTGTTTTTT. It yields the protein CASSLLQSTNEKLFF.

The chain couples TRBV9 to TRBJ2-3; the match to TRBD2 covers 10 bases. The CDR3 contains 14 residues. V was clipped by 4 bases and J by 6 bases; unmatched bases: 5. The germline V gene has CDR1 SGDLS and CDR2 YYNGEE. CDR3 nucleotides: TGTGCCAGCAGCCCGAGCGGGAGGGGTGATACGCAGTATTTT. Its protein is CASSPSGRGDTQYF.

The CDR3 DNA reads TGCAGTGCTGGTGGGGGCTTGGCTTTCTTT. As protein: CSAGGGLAFF. V usage is TRBV20-1 and J usage is TRBJ1-1; a weak D match, TRBD1 (6 bases). Trimming took off 5 bases at V and 11 bases at J, with 12 bases between the two ends. CDR1 is DFQATT, CDR2 SNEGSKA, per germline (reference sequence). CDR3 length: 10 residues.

The chain uses TRBV14 and TRBJ2-7, with 7 bases fitting TRBD2. Germline trimming cut 0 bases from V and 2 bases from J; bases unmatched to any gene: 4. CDR3 length: 15 residues. Germline assignment: CDR1 SGHDN and CDR2 FVKESK. CDR3 DNA sequence: TGTGCCAGCAGCCAAGACCTTGCGGGGGCCTACGAGCAGTACTTC. This translates into CASSQDLAGAYEQYF. The entire variable domain, with the rest obtained from reference TRBV14 and TRBJ2-7, is as follows: EAGVTQFPSHSVIEKGQTVTLRCDPISGHDNLYWYRRVMGKEIKFLLHFVKESKQDESGMPNNRFLAERTGGTYSTLKVQPAELEDSGVYFCASSQDLAGAYEQYFGPGTRLTVT.

This chain connects TRBV28 to TRBJ1-1; D gene unclear. In germline, CDR1 is MDHEN, CDR2 SYDVKM. The V and J ends lost 5 bases and 5 bases respectively, with 9 bases between them. The CDR3 consists of 12 residues. The CDR3: CASSVAGTEAFF. The CDR3 nucleotides read TGTGCCAGCAGTGTTGCGGGGACTGAAGCTTTCTTT.

A few counts support this clone. The chain couples TRBV29-1 to TRBJ1-1, with 7 bases matching TRBD1. Germline values: CDR1 SQVTM, CDR2 ANQGSEA. This CDR3 spans 17 amino acids. The J segment lost 3 bases and the V segment lost 7 bases, leaving 20 bases of the junction unmatched. CDR3 in amino acids: CSASGGDLRLLDTEAFF. DNA for the CDR3: TGCAGCGCCTCAGGGGGGGATCTCCGTTTGTTGGACACTGAAGCTTTCTTT.

The chain recombines TRBV29-1 with TRBJ2-7, with D perhaps TRBD1 or TRBD2 (5 bases each). The CDR3 spans 12 residues. The germline V and J ends were trimmed by 7 bases and 2 bases, with 12 bases remaining between them. CDR1 is SQVTM, CDR2 ANQGSEA, per germline. This CDR3 reads CSALDRPYEQYF. Here the CDR3 DNA reads TGCAGCGCACTAGACAGACCCTACGAGCAGTACTTC.

This chain uses TRBV11-3 with TRBJ1-1; D gene unclear. Germline V gives CDR1 SGHNT, CDR2 YENEEA. This CDR3 has 13 residues. Between the trimmed V and J ends, which lost 1 base and 1 base, there was a span of 4 bases. As DNA, the CDR3 is TGTGCCAGCAGCTTAGGGCCGAACACTGAAGCTTTCTTT. Amino acids: CASSLGPNTEAFF.

This chain connects TRBV9 to TRBJ1-1; unclear D gene. The CDR3 sequence is 13 residues long. V lost 0 bases and J lost 8, with 11 bases in between. Per germline, CDR1 SGDLS and CDR2 YYNGEE. The CDR3 is CASSVVLGSEAFF. For the CDR3, the DNA is TGTGCCAGCAGCGTAGTCTTAGGCTCGGAAGCTTTCTTT.

A few counts support this clone. V and J are TRBV29-1 and TRBJ2-6, with TRBD1 as a possible D gene (5 bases). Trimming pared 6 bases from V and 0 bases from J, leaving 12 bases between. Germline CDR1 and CDR2: SQVTM and ANQGSEA. The CDR3 runs 15 residues. The CDR3 region has the DNA TGCAGCGTGGGGCCATCCCCCTCTGGGGCCAACGTCCTGACTTTC. It codes for CSVGPSPSGANVLTF. Supplemented by reference TRBV29-1 and TRBJ2-6, the full variable domain reads SAVISQKPSRDICQRGTSLTIQCQVDSQVTMMFWYRQQPGQSLTLIATANQGSEATYESGFVIDKFPISRPNLTFSTLTVSNMSPEDSSIYLCSVGPSPSGANVLTFGAGSRLTVL.

The chain links TRBV7-3 to TRBJ1-6; D gene unclear. Trimming left V 2 bases short and J 10 bases short, with 12 bases between. The length of the CDR3 is 14 residues. Germline CDR1 is SGHTA and CDR2 is FQGTGA. The CDR3 nucleotides are TGTGCCAGCAGCTTATGGACCGCGAACTCACCCCTCCACTTT. Its translation: CASSLWTANSPLHF.